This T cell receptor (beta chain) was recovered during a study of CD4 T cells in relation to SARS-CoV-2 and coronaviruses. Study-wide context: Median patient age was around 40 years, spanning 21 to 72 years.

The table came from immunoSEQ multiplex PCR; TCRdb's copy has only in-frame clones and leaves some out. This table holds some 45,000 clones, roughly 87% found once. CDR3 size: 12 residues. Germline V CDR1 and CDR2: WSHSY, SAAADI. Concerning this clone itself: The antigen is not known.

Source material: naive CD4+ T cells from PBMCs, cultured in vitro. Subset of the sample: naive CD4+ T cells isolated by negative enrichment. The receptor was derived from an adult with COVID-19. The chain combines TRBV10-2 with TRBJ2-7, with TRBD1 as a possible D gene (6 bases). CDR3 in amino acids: CDRAHAVYEQYF. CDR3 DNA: TGCGACAGGGCCCACGCGGTTTACGAGCAGTACTTC.